What follows describes a single T cell receptor (beta chain). Its target is unknown. This specimen belongs to a study of T-cell memory formation after mild COVID-19. Study-wide results and caveats: Second-wave clones peaking on day 37 lacked confirmed SARS-CoV-2 specificity. Cross-reactive memory seemingly joined, as some responding clones were found in pre-infection memory. Clones shrinking between day 15 and 85 showed a balanced CD4/CD8 split, and those that grew later tilted toward CD4+.

TCRdb passed the 5' RACE reads through MiXCR, listing each CDR3 protein once. The data contain over 150,000 distinct CDR3 sequences, about 18% of them singletons. Between the trimmed V and J ends, which lost 4 bases and 3 bases, there was a span of 12 bases. The CDR3 spans 14 residues. The V gene's germline CDR1 is LGHDT and CDR2 YNNKEL (reference sequence). Sequenced: PBMCs or a T cell subset sorted from them (not recorded which). The source is a man aged 18 to 30 who had mild COVID-19 (a few samples of this study predate the infection). Cell type and time point are not known. The chain carries TRBV3-1 and TRBJ2-5, with D possibly matching TRBD2 (5 bases). This CDR3 is CASSPSGIKETQYF. The CDR3, as DNA: TGTGCCAGCAGCCCTTCGGGAATCAAAGAGACCCAGTACTTC.